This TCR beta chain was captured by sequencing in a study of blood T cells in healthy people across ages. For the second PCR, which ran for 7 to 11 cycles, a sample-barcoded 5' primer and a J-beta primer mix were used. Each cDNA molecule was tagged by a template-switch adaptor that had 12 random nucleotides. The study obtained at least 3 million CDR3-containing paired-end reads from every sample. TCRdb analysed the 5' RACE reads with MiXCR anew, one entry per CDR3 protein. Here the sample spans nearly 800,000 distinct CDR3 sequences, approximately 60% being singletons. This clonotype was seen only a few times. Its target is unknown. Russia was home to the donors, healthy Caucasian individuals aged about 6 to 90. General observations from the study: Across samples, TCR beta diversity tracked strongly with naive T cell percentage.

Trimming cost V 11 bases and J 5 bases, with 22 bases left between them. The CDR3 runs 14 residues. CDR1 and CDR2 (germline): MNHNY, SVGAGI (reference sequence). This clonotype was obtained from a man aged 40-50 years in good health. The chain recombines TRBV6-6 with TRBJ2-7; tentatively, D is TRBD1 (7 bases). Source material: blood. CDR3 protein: CAAGQSLVSDEQYF. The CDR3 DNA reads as TGTGCCGCGGGACAGAGTTTAGTATCCGACGAGCAGTACTTC.